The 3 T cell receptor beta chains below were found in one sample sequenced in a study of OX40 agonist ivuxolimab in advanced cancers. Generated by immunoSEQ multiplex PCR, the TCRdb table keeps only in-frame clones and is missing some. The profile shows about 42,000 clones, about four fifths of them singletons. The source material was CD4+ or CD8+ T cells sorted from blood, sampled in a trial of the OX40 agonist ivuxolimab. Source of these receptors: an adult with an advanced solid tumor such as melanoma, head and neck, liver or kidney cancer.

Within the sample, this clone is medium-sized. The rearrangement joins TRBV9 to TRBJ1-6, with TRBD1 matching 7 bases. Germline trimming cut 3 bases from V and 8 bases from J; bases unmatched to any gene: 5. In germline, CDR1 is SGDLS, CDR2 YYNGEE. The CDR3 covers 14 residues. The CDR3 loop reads CASSAGTDYSPLHF. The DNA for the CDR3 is TGTGCCAGCAGCGCCGGGACAGATTATTCACCCCTCCACTTT.

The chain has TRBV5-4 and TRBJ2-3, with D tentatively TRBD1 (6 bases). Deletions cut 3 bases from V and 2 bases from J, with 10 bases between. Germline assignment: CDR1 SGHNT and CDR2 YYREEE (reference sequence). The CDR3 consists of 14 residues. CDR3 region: CASSWDIPTDTQYF. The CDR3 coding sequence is TGTGCCAGCAGCTGGGACATCCCCACAGATACGCAGTATTTT.

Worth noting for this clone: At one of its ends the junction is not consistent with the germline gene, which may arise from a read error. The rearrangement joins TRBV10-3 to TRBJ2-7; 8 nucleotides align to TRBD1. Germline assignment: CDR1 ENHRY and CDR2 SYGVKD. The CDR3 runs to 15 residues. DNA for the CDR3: TGTGCCAGCAGTTACTCAAGGACAGGGACCTACGAGCAGTACTTC. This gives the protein CASSYSRTGTYEQYF.